This entry is about one T cell receptor beta chain. The antigen this receptor binds is unknown. No base-level quality is on record; no much larger clone is a single base apart. This sample was taken from a study of T cell responses to AZD1222 COVID-19 vaccine (dated by TCRdb to about 2021). With respect to the entire study: AZD1222 recipients whose second dose came at about 4 weeks and those whose second dose came at about 12 weeks were combined into one group, since spike-specific TCR depth and breadth did not differ between the two schedules. TCR sequencing was performed for 230 to 250 trial participants, of whom around 200 were given two doses of AZD1222 and some 26 were given two doses of MenACWY control vaccine. Trial participants were enrolled by age into 18-55, 56-69 and 70-plus year subgroups, with around 140, 26 and 57 TCR-sequenced participants respectively.

Taken with the paper, the label for time point translates to: baseline before first vaccination. The vaccinee samples were drawn from two UK trials, COV001 and COV002, one of which was a single-blind randomized controlled phase 2/3 trial testing AZD1222 (ChAdOx1 nCoV-19) in healthy adults. For TCRbeta chain sequencing, PBMC samples from trial participants were taken at day 0 and at day 28 after the second dose. Results the study describes overall, beyond this receptor: Only five to seven AZD1222 recipients were SARS-CoV-2 seropositive at baseline, limiting conclusions about previously exposed vaccinees. A significant rise in spike-specific TCR breadth and depth was observed after two AZD1222 doses relative to day 0 and relative to MenACWY recipients. In the small 56-69-year group, the increase in depth fell short of significance, most likely because of low power. Epitopes outside the regions mutated in the B.1.351 and B.1.1.7 variants were reportedly recognized by nearly half of the unique spike-specific TCRs. Because no day 14 peak-response samples were available, repertoires were characterized only after the peak T cell response. Participants were mostly white British and included more females than males, and it was suggested by the authors that clonal diversity may have been underestimated. The whole spike protein was spanned by vaccine-associated CD4 TCRs, and dominant responses were seen in regions 160-218 and 743-854.

The CDR3 regions of human TCRbeta chains were analyzed by immunosequencing. The authors processed their data as follows. Repertoire TCRs were matched against a reference library of SARS-CoV-2-specific TCRs generated with the MIRA antigen-specificity platform. Breadth was defined as the fraction of unique TCRs that were SARS-CoV-2-associated, and depth was defined as the fraction of total T cells that were SARS-CoV-2-associated. Each spike-specific TCR was assigned to its reactive spike region and to a CD4 or CD8 class using the MIRA data. Log10-transformed breadth and depth values were compared by one-way ANOVA with Sidak's multiple comparisons tests. What TCRdb holds here is the immuneACCESS table cut down to in-frame rearrangements. Part of the clones is not present; checked against another copy, under half of the missing clones reflect an unresolved V gene, and the others are unexplained. V, J and clone size reflect that table, while D and trimming were determined from the DNA. Present in this sample are roughly 140,000 clones, over 75% of which were seen just once. The leading ten clones occupy around 3.7% of the sample.

The input for sequencing was peripheral blood, taken on day 0 of AZD1222 vaccination. The clonotype originates from an adult in good health.

For the CDR3, the sequence is CASSFNDNEQFF. The base sequence is TGTGCCAGCAGCTTCAACGACAATGAGCAGTTCTTC. The chain is made from TRBV7-2 and TRBJ2-1; the D segment cannot be called with confidence. Trimming removed 3 bases from V and 5 bases from J, leaving 5 bases between the germline ends. Spanning cysteine to phenylalanine, the CDR3 consists of 12 amino acids. The entry retains the CDR3 DNA only, 36 bases that are in frame from base 1. Sequences SGHTA (CDR1) and FQGNSA (CDR2) are obtained from the germline V gene.